Given below is one T cell receptor beta chain in context. This record comes from a study of blood T cell repertoires in COVID-19. As for the study in general: Samples taken during acute and convalescent COVID-19 were collected in the United States, Italy and Spain.

Libraries were prepared by immunoSEQ multiplex PCR; TCRdb keeps only in-frame clonotypes and omits some of them. The sample shows about 73,000 clones, about four fifths of them seen only once. This receptor was taken from a woman aged 55-75 years with acute or convalescent COVID-19. The sequenced material came from peripheral blood.

CDR3 amino acids: CASRRISGYNEQFF. The DNA of the CDR3 is TGTGCCAGCAGGAGAATAAGCGGCTACAATGAGCAGTTCTTC. The rearrangement uses TRBV6-5 and TRBJ2-1, with D maybe TRBD2 (5 bases). V lost 6 bases and J lost 3, with 12 bases in between. From germline, CDR1 is MNHEY and CDR2 SVGAGI. The CDR3 sequence is 14 residues long.